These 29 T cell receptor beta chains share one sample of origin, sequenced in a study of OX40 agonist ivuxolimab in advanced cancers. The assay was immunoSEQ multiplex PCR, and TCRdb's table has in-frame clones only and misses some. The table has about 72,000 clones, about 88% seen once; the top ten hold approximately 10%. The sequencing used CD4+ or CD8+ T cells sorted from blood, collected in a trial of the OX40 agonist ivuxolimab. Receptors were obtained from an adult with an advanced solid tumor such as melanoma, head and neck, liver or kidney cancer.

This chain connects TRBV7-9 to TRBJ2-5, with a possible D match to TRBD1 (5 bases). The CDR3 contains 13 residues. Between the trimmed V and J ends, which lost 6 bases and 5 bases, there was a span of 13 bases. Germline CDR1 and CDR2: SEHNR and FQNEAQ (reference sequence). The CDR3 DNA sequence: TGTGCCAGCAGTCGGGTGGGGCGGGAGACCCAGTACTTC. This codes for CASSRVGRETQYF. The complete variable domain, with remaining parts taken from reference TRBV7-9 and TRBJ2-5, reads DTGVSQNPRHKITKRGQNVTFRCDPISEHNRLYWYRQTLGQGPEFLTYFQNEAQLEKSRLLSDRFSAERPKGSFSTLEIQRTEQGDSAMYLCASSRVGRETQYFGPGTRLLVL.

Written as DNA, the CDR3 is TGCGCCAGCAGCTTGTTCGCAGAAGCTAACTATGGCTACACCTTC. Translated, it gives CASSLFAEANYGYTF. The chain recombines TRBV5-1 with TRBJ1-2; D is unclear. Germline V gene lookup returns CDR1 SGHRS and CDR2 YFSETQ. Trimming stripped 1 base from V and 0 bases from J, with 10 bases between. This CDR3 is 15 amino acids long.

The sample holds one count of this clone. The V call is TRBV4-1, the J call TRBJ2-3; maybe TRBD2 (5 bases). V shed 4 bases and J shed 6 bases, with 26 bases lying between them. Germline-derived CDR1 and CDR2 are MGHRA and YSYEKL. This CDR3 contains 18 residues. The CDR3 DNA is TGCGCCAGCAGCCCCTCGCTTCGGGCTAGCCTTAGGAGGGATACGCAGTATTTT. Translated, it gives CASSPSLRASLRRDTQYF.

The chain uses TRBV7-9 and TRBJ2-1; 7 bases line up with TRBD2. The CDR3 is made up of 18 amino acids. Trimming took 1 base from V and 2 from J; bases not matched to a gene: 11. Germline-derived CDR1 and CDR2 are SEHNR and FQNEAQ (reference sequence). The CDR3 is CASSLGRPASGTYNEQFF. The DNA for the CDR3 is TGTGCCAGCAGCTTAGGTAGGCCGGCTAGCGGTACCTACAATGAGCAGTTCTTC.

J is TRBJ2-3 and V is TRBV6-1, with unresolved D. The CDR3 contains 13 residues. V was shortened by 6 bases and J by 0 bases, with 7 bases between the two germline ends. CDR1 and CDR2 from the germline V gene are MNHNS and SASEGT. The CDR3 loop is CASRAASTDTQYF. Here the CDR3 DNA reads TGTGCCAGCAGGGCAGCTAGCACAGATACGCAGTATTTT.

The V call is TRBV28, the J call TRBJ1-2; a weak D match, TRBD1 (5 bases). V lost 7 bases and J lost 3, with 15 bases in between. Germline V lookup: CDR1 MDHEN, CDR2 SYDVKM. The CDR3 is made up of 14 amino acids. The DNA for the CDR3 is TGTGCCAGCACGGCCTACGGGGCTCACTATGGCTACACCTTC. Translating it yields CASTAYGAHYGYTF.

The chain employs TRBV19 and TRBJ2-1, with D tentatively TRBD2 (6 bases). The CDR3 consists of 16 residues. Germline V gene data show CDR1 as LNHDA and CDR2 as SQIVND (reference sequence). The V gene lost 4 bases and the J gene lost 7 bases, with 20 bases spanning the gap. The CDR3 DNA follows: TGTGCCAGTAGTACACTAGCCTTCAGAGGAGGGAATGAGCAGTTCTTC. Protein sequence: CASSTLAFRGGNEQFF.

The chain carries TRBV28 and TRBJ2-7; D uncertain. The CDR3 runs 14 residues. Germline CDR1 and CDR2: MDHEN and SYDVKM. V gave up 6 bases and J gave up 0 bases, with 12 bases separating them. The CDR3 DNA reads TGTGCCAGCAGCCCCTATTCACCCTCCTACGAGCAGTACTTC. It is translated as CASSPYSPSYEQYF.

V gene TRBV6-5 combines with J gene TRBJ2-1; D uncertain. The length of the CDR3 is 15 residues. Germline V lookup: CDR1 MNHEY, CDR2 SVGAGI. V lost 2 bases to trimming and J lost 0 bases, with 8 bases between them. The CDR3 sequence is CASSYGPSSYNEQFF. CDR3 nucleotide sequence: TGTGCCAGCAGTTACGGGCCGAGCTCCTACAATGAGCAGTTCTTC.

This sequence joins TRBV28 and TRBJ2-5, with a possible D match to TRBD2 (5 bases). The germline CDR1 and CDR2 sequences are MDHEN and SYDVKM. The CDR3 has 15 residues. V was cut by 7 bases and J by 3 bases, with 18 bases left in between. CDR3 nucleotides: TGTGCCAGCACCCCTATAGCCGGACTGGAAGAGACCCAGTACTTC. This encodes CASTPIAGLEETQYF.

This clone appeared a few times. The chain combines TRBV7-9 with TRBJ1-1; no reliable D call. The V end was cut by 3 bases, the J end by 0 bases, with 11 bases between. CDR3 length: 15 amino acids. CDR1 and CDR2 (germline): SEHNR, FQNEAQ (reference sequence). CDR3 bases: TGTGCCAGCAGCTTTATATGGCCGTTGAACACTGAAGCTTTCTTT. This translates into CASSFIWPLNTEAFF. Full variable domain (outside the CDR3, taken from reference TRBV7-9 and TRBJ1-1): DTGVSQNPRHKITKRGQNVTFRCDPISEHNRLYWYRQTLGQGPEFLTYFQNEAQLEKSRLLSDRFSAERPKGSFSTLEIQRTEQGDSAMYLCASSFIWPLNTEAFFGQGTRLTVV.

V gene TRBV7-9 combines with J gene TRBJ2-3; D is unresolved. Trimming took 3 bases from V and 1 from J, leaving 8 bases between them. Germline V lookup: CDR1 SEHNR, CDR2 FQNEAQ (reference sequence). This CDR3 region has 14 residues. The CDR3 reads CASSLQAGTDTQYF. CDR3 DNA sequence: TGTGCCAGCAGCTTGCAGGCGGGCACAGATACGCAGTATTTT.

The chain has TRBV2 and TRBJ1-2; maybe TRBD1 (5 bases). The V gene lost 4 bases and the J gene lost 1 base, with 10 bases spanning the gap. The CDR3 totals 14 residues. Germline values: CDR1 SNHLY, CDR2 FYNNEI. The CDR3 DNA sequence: TGTGCCAGCAGTGCAGGGCCTAGTAACTATGGCTACACCTTC. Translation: CASSAGPSNYGYTF.

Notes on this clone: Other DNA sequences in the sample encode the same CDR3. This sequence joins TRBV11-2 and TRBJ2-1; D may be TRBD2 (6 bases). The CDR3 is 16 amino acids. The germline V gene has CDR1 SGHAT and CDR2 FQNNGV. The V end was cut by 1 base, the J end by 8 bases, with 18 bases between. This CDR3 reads CASSLGANRGTDEQFF. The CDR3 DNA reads TGTGCCAGCAGCTTAGGGGCAAACCGGGGGACTGATGAGCAGTTCTTC.

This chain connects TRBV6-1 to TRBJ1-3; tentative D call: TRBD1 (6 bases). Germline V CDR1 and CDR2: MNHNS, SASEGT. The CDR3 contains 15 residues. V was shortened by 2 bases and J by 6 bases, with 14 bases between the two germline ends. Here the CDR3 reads CASSESTGFVNTIYF. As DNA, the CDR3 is TGTGCCAGCAGTGAAAGTACAGGGTTTGTAAACACCATATATTTT.

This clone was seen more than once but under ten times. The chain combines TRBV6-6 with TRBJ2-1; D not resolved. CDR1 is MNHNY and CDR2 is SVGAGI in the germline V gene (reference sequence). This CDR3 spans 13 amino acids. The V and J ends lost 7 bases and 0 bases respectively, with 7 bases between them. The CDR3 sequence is CASTASSYNEQFF. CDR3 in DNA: TGTGCCAGCACGGCCAGCTCCTACAATGAGCAGTTCTTC.

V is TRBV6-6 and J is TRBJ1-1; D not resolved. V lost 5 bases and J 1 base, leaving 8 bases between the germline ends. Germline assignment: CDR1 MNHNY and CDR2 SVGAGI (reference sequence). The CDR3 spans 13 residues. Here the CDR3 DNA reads TGTGCCAGCAGTAAACGGGGGAACACTGAAGCTTTCTTT. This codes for CASSKRGNTEAFF.

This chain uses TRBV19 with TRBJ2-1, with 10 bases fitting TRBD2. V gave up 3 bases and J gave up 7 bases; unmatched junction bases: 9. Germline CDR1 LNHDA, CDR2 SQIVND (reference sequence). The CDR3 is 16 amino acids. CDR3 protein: CASSIPGSGRRNEQFF. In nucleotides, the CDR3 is TGTGCCAGTAGTATTCCTGGTAGCGGGAGGAGAAATGAGCAGTTCTTC.

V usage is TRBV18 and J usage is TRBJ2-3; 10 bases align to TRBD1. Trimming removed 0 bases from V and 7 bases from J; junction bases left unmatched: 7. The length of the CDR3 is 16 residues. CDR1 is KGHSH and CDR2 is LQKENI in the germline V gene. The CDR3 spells CASSPPTTGGANTQYF. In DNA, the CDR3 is TGTGCCAGCTCACCACCGACGACAGGGGGCGCAAATACGCAGTATTTT. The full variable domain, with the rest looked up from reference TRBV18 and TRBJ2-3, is NAGVMQNPRHLVRRRGQEARLRCSPMKGHSHVYWYRQLPEEGLKFMVYLQKENIIDESGMPKERFSAEFPKEGPSILRIQQVVRGDSAAYFCASSPPTTGGANTQYFGPGTRLTVL.

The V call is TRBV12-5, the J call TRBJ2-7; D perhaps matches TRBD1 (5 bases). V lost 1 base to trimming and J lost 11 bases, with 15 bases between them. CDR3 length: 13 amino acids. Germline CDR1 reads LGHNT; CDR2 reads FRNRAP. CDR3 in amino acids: CASGLESDSPKYF. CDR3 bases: TGTGCTAGTGGTTTGGAATCCGACAGTCCTAAGTACTTC.

The CDR3 loop reads CASSDRAGSTEAFF. The CDR3 DNA is TGTGCCAGCAGTGATCGGGCGGGGAGCACTGAAGCTTTCTTT. V is TRBV6-4 and J is TRBJ1-1; no firm D call. From germline, CDR1 is MRHNA and CDR2 SNTAGT. The V and J ends lost 3 bases and 4 bases respectively, with 12 bases between them. The CDR3 length is 14 residues.

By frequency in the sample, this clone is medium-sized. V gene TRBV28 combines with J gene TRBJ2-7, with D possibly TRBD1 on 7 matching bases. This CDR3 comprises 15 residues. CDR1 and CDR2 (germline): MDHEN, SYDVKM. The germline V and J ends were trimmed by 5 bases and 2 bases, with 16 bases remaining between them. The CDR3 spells CASSLRRDRPYEQYF. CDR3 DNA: TGTGCCAGCAGTCTCCGGAGGGACAGACCCTACGAGCAGTACTTC.

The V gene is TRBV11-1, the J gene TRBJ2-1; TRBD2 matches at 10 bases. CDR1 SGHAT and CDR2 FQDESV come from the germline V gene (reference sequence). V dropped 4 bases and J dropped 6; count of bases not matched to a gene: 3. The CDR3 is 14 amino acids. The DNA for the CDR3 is TGTGCCAGCAGCTGGAGCGGGAGGGGCAATGAGCAGTTCTTC. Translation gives CASSWSGRGNEQFF.

Here the CDR3 reads CASSFGRDYGYTF. The CDR3 nucleotides read TGTGCCAGCAGTTTCGGCAGGGACTATGGCTACACCTTC. The rearrangement joins TRBV27 to TRBJ1-2; D is perhaps TRBD1 (5 bases). The V end was cut by 3 bases, the J end by 3 bases, with 8 bases between. From germline, CDR1 is MNHEY and CDR2 SMNVEV (reference sequence). The CDR3 is made up of 13 amino acids.

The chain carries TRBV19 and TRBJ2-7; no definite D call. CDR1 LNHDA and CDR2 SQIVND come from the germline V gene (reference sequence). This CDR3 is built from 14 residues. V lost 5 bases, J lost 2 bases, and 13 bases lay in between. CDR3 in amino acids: CASSERHTTYEQYF. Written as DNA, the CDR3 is TGTGCCAGTAGTGAGCGTCACACCACCTACGAGCAGTACTTC.

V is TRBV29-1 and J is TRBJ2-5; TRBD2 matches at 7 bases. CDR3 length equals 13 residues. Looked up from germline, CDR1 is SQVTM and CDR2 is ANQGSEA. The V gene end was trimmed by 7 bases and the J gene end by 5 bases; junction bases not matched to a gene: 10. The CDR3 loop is CSGERTSGETQYF. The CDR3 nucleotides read TGCAGCGGGGAAAGGACTAGTGGGGAGACCCAGTACTTC.

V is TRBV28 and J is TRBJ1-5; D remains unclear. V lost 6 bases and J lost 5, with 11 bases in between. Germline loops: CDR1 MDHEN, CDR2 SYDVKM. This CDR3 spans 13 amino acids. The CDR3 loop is CASRVQRHQPQHF. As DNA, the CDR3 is TGTGCCAGCAGGGTACAGCGGCATCAGCCCCAGCATTTT.

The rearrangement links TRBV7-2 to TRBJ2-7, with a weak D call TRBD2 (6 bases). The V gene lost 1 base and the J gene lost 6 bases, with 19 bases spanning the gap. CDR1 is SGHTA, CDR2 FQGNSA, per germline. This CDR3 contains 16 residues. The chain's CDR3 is CASSLGGSALRGEQYF. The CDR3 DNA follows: TGTGCCAGCAGCTTAGGTGGTAGCGCTCTGCGGGGCGAGCAGTACTTC.

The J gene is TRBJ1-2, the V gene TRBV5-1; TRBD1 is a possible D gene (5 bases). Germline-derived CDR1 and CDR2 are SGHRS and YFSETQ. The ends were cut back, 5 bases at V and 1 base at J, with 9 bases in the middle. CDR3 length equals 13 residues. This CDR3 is CASRAGYNYGYTF. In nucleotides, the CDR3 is TGCGCCAGCAGAGCAGGGTATAACTATGGCTACACCTTC.